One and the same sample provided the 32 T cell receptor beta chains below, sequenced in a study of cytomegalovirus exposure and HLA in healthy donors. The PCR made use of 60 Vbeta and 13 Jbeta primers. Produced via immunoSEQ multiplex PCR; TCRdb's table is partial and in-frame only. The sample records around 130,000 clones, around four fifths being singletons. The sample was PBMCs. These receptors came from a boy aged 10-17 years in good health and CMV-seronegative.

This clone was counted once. CDR3 nucleotide sequence: TGTGCCATCAGTTCCGGGATCCTAACCCCCTACACCTTC. Protein product: CAISSGILTPYTF. The V gene is TRBV10-3, the J gene TRBJ1-2; D gene ambiguous. V lost 5 bases, J lost 10 bases, and 17 bases lay in between. CDR1 ENHRY and CDR2 SYGVKD come from the germline V gene. The CDR3 length is 13 residues.

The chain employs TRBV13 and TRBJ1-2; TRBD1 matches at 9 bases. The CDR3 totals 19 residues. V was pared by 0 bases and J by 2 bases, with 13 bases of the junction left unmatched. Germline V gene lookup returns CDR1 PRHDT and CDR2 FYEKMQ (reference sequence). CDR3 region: CASSLGAGGPGQGNYGYTF. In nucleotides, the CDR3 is TGTGCCAGCAGCTTAGGGGCCGGGGGACCGGGACAGGGAAACTATGGCTACACCTTC.

CDR3 region: CASSLGREQYF. The CDR3 DNA follows: TGCGCCAGCAGCTTGGGCAGGGAACAGTACTTC. This chain connects TRBV5-1 to TRBJ2-7; TRBD1 is a possible D gene (5 bases). The ends were cut back, 0 bases at V and 10 bases at J, with 8 bases in the middle. CDR1 SGHRS and CDR2 YFSETQ come from the germline V gene. The CDR3 is 11 amino acids.

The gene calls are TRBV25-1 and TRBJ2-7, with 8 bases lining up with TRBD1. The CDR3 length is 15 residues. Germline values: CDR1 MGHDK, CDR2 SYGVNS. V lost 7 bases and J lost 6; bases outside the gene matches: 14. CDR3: CASTPAGTGSSEQYF. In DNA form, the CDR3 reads TGTGCCAGCACCCCCGCGGGGACAGGTTCGTCCGAGCAGTACTTC.

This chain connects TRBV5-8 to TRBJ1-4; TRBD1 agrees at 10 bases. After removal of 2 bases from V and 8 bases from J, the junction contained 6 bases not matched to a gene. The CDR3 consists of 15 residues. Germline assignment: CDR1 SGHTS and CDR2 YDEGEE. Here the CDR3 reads CASSLGTGEGEKLFF. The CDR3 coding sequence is TGTGCCAGCAGCTTAGGGACAGGGGAGGGAGAAAAACTGTTTTTT.

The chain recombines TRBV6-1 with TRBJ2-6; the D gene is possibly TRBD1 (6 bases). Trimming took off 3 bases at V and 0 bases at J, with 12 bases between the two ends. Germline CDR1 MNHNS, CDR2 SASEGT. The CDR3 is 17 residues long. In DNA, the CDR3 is TGTGCCAGCAGTGACGAGGACAGAAGCTCTGGGGCCAACGTCCTGACTTTC. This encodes CASSDEDRSSGANVLTF.

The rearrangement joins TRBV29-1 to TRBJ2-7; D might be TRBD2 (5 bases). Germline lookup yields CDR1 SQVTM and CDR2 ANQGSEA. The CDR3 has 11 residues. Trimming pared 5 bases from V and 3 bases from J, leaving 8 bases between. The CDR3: CSVLDYYEQYF. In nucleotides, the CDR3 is TGCAGCGTTCTAGACTACTACGAGCAGTACTTC.

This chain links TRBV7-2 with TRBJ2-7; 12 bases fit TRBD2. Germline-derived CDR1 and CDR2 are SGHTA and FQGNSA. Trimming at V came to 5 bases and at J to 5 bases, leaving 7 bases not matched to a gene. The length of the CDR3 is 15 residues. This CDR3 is CASSLGLAGSNEQYF. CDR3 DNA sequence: TGTGCCAGCAGCCTGGGACTAGCGGGTTCGAACGAGCAGTACTTC.

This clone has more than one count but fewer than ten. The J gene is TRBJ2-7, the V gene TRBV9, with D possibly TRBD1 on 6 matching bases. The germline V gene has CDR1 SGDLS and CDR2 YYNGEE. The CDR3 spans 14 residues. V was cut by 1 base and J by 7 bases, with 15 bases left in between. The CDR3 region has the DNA TGTGCCAGCAGCGTAAGTCAGGGGATTGGGGAGCAGTACTTC. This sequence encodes CASSVSQGIGEQYF.

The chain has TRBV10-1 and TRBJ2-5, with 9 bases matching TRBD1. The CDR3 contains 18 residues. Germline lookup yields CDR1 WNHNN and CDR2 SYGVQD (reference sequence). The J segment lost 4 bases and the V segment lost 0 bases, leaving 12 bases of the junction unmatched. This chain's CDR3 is CASSESRTGEVMGETQYF. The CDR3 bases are TGCGCCAGCAGTGAGTCGCGGACAGGGGAGGTGATGGGAGAGACCCAGTACTTC.

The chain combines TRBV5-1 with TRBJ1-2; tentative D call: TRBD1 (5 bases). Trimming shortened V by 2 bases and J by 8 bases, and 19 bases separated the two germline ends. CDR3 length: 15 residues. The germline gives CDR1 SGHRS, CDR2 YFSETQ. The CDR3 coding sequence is TGCGCCAGCAGCTTTTTGAGCGCCGGGACTTTAGGCTACACCTTC. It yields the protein CASSFLSAGTLGYTF.

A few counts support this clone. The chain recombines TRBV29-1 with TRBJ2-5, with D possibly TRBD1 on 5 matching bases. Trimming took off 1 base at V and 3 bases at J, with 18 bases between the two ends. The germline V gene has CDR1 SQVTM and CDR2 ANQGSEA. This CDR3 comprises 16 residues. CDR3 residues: CSVEGGNKYRKETQYF. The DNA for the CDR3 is TGCAGCGTTGAAGGGGGCAACAAATACAGGAAAGAGACCCAGTACTTC.

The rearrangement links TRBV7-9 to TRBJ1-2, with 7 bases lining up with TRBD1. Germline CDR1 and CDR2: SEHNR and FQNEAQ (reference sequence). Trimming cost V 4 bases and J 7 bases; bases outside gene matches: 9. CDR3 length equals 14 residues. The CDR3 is CASSYGQVASGYTF. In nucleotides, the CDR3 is TGTGCCAGCAGCTATGGACAGGTTGCCTCTGGCTACACCTTC.

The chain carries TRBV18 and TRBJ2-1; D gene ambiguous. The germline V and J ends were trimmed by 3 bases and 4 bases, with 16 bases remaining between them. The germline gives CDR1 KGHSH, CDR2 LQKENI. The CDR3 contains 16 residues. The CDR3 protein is CASSPADTHTYNEQFF. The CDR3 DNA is TGTGCCAGCTCACCGGCCGACACTCATACGTACAATGAGCAGTTCTTC.

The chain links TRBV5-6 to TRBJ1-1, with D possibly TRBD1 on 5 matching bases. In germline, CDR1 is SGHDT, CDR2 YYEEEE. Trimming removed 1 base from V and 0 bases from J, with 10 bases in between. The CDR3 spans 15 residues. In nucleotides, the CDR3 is TGTGCCAGCAGCTTGAGCGACAGACTGAACACTGAAGCTTTCTTT. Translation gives CASSLSDRLNTEAFF.

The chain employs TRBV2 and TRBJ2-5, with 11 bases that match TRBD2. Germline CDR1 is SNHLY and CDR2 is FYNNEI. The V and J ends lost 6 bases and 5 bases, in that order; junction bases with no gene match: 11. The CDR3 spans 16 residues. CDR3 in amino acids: CASSHTTSGILETQYF. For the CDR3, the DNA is TGTGCCAGCAGCCACACGACTAGCGGGATATTGGAGACCCAGTACTTC.

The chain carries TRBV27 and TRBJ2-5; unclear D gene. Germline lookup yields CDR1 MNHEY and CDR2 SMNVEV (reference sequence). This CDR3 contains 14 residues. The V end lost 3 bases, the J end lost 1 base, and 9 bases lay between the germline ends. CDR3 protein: CASSLYSAQETQYF. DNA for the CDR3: TGTGCCAGCAGTTTGTACAGTGCCCAAGAGACCCAGTACTTC.

In nucleotides, the CDR3 is TGTGCCTGGAGTGTAACGGGACAGGGTTACGAGCAGTACTTC. Its translation: CAWSVTGQGYEQYF. This sequence joins TRBV30 and TRBJ2-7, with 9 bases lining up with TRBD1. The CDR3 consists of 14 residues. The germline V gene encodes CDR1 GTSNPN and CDR2 SVGIG (reference sequence). Trimming cost V 0 bases and J 4 bases; bases outside gene matches: 4.

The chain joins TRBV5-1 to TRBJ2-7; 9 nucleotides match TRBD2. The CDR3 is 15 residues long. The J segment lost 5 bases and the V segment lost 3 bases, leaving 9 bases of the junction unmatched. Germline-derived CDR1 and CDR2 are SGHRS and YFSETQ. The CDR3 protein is CASSSRTSVRDEQYF. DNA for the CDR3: TGCGCCAGCAGCTCCCGGACTAGCGTTCGGGACGAGCAGTACTTC.

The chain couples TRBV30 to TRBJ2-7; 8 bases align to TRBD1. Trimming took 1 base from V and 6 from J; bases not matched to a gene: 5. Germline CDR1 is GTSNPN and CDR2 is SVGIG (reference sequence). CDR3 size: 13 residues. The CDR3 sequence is CAWSGTGSSEQYF. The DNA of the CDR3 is TGTGCCTGGAGTGGGACAGGGTCAAGCGAGCAGTACTTC.

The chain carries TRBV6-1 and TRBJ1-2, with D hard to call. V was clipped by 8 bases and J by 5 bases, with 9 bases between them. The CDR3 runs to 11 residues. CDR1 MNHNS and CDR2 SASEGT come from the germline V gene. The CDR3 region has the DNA TGTGCCAGCCATACTGTGTATGGCTACACCTTC. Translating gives CASHTVYGYTF.

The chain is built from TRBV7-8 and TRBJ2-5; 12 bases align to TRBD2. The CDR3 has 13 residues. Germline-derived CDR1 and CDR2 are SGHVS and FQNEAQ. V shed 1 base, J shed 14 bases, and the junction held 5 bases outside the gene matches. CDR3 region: CASSLERLAGAYF. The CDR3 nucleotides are TGTGCCAGCAGCTTAGAAAGACTAGCGGGAGCCTACTTC.

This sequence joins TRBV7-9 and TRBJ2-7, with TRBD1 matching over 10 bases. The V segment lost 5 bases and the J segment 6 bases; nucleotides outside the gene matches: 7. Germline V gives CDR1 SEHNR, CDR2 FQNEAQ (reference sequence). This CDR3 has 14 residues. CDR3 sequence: CASSTSGTGVEQYF. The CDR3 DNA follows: TGTGCCAGCAGCACCTCCGGGACAGGGGTCGAGCAGTACTTC.

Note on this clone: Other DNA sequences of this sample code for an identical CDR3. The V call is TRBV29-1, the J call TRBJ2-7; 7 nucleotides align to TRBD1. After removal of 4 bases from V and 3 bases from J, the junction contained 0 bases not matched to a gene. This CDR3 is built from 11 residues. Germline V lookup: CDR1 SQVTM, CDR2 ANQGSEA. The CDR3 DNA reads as TGCAGCGTTGGGGACAGCTACGAGCAGTACTTC. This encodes CSVGDSYEQYF.

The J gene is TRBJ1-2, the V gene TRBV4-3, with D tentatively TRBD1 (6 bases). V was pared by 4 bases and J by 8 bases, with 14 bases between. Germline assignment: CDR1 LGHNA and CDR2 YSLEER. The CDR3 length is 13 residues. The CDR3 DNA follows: TGCGCCAGCAGCCCAGGGATGGGGGCGGGCTACACCTTC. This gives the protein CASSPGMGAGYTF.

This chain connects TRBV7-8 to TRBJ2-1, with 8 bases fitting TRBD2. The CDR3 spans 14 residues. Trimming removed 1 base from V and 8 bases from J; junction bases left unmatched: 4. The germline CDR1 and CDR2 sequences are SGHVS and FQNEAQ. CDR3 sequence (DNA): TGTGCCAGCAGCTTAGTTCGGGAGGGCTATGAGCAGTTCTTC. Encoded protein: CASSLVREGYEQFF.

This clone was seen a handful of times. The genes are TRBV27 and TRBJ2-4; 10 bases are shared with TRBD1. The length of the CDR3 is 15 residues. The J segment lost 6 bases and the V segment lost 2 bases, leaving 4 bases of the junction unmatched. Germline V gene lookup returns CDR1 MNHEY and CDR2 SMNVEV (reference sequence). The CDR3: CASSLRTGGRNIQYF. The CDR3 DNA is TGTGCCAGCAGTTTACGGACAGGGGGGAGAAACATTCAGTACTTC.

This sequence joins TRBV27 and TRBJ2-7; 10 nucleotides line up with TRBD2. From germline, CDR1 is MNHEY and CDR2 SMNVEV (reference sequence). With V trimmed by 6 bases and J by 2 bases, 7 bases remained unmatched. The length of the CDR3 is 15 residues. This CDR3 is CASRLRTSGTYEQYF. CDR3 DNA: TGTGCCAGCAGGCTTAGGACTAGCGGCACCTACGAGCAGTACTTC.

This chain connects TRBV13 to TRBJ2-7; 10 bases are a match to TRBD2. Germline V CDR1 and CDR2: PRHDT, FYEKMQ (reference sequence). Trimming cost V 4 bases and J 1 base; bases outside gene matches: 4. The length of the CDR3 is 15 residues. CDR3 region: CASSSSGRGSYEQYF. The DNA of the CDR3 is TGTGCCAGCAGCTCTAGCGGGAGAGGATCCTACGAGCAGTACTTC.

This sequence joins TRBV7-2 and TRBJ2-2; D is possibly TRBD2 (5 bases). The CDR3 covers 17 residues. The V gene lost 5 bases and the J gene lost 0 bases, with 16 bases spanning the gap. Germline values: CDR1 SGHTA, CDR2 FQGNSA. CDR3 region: CASSATRTGTNTGELFF. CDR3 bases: TGTGCCAGCAGCGCGACCCGGACGGGGACGAACACCGGGGAGCTGTTTTTT.

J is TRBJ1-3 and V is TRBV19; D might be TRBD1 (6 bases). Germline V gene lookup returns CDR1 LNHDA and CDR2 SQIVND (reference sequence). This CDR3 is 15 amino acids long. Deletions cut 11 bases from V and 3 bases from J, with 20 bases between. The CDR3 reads CALPYPGDIGNTIYF. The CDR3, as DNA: TGTGCCCTCCCGTACCCAGGGGATATTGGAAACACCATATATTTT.

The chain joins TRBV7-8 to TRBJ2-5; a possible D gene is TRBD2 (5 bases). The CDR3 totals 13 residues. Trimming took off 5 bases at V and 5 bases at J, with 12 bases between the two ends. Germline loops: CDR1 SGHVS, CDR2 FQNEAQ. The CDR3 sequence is CASSPRPGETQYF. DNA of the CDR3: TGTGCCAGCAGCCCTCGCCCGGGGGAGACCCAGTACTTC.